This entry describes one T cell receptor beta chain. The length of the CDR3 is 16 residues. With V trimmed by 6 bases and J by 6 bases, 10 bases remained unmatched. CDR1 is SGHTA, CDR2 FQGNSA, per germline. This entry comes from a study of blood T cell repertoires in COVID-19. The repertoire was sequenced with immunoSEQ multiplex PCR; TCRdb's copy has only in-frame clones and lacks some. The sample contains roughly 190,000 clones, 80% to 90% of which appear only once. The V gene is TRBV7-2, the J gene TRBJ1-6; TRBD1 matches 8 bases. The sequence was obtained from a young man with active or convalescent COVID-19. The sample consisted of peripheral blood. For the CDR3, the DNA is TGTGCCAGCAGGAGGACAGGGAGTAACGTTAATTCACCCCTCCACTTT. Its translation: CASRRTGSNVNSPLHF.